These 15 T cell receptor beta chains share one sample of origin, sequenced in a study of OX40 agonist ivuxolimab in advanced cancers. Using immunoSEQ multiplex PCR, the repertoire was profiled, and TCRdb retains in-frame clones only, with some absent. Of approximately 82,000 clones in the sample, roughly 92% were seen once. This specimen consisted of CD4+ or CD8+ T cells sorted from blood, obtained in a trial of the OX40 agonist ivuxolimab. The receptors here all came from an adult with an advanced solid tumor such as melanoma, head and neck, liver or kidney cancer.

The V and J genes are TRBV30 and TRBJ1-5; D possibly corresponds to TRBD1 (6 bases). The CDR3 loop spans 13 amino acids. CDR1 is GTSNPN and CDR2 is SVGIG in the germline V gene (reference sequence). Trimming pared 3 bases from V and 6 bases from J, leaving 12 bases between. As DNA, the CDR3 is TGTGCCTGGAGCTCAGGGGTGGGTCAGCCCCAGCATTTT. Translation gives CAWSSGVGQPQHF.

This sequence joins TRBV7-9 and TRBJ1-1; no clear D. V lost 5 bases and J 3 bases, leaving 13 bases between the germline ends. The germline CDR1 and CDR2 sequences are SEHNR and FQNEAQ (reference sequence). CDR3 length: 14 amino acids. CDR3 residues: CASSRTPQDTEAFF. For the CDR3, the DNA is TGTGCCAGCAGCCGCACCCCGCAGGACACTGAAGCTTTCTTT.

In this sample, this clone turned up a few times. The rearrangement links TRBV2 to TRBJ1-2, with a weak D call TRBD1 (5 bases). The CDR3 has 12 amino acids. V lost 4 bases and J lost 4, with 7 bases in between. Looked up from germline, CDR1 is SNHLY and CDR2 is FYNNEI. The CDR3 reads CASSGQSYGYTF. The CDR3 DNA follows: TGTGCCAGCAGTGGACAGTCCTATGGCTACACCTTC.

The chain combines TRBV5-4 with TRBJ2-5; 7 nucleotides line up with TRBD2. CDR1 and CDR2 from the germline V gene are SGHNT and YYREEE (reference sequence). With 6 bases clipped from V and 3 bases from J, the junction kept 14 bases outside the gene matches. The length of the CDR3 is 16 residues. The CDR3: CASTDMREWPKETQYF. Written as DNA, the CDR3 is TGTGCCAGCACCGACATGCGGGAGTGGCCCAAAGAGACCCAGTACTTC. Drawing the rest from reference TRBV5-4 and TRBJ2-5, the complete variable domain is ETGVTQSPTHLIKTRGQQVTLRCSSQSGHNTVSWYQQALGQGPQFIFQYYREEENGRGNFPPRFSGLQFPNYSSELNVNALELDDSALYLCASTDMREWPKETQYFGPGTRLLVL.

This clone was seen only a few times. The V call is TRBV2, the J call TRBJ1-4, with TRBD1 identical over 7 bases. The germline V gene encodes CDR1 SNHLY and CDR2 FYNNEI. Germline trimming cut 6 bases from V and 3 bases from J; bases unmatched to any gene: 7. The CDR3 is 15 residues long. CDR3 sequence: CASSDPGQPNEKLFF. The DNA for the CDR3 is TGTGCCAGCAGCGACCCGGGACAGCCTAATGAAAAACTGTTTTTT.

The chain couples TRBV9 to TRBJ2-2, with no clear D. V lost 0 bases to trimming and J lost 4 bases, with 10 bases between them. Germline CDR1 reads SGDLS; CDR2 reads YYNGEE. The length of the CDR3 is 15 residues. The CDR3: CASSVGAESTGELFF. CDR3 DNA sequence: TGTGCCAGCAGCGTAGGGGCAGAGTCCACCGGGGAGCTGTTTTTT.

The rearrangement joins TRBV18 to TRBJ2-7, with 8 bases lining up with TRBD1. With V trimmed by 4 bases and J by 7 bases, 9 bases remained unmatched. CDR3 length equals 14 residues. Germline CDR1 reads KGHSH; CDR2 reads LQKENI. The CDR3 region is CASSRLGQDDEQYF. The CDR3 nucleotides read TGTGCCAGCTCACGCTTGGGACAGGATGATGAGCAGTACTTC. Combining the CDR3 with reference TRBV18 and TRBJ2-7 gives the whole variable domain NAGVMQNPRHLVRRRGQEARLRCSPMKGHSHVYWYRQLPEEGLKFMVYLQKENIIDESGMPKERFSAEFPKEGPSILRIQQVVRGDSAAYFCASSRLGQDDEQYFGPGTRLTVT.

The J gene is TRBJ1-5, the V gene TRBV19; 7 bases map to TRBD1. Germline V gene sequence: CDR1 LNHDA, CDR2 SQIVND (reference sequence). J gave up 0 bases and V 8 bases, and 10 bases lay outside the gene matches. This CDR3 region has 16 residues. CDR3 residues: CASAATGTYSNQPQHF. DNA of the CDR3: TGTGCCAGTGCAGCGACAGGGACATATAGCAATCAGCCCCAGCATTTT.

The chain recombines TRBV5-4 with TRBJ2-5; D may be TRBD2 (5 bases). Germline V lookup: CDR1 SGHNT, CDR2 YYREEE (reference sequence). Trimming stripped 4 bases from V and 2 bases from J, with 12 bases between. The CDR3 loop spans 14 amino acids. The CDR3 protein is CASSADYVQETQYF. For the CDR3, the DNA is TGTGCCAGCAGCGCAGACTACGTTCAAGAGACCCAGTACTTC.

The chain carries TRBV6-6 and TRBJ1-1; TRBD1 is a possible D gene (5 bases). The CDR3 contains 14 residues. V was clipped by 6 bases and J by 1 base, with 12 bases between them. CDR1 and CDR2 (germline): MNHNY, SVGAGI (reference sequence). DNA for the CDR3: TGTGCCAGCAGGAAGACAGACCGGAACACTGAAGCTTTCTTT. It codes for CASRKTDRNTEAFF.

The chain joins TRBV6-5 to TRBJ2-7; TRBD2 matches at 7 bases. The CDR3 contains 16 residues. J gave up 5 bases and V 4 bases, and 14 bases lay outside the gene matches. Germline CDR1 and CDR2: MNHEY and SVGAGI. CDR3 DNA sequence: TGTGCCAGCAGTTTCCGGGCGGGCGGGAGTAAGGACGAGCAGTACTTC. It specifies CASSFRAGGSKDEQYF.

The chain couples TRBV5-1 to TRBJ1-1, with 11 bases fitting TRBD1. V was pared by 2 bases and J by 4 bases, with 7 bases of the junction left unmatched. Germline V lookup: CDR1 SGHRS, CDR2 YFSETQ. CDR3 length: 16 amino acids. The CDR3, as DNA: TGCGCCAGCAGCTTTGGGACAGGGGGATTGAGCACTGAAGCTTTCTTT. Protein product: CASSFGTGGLSTEAFF.

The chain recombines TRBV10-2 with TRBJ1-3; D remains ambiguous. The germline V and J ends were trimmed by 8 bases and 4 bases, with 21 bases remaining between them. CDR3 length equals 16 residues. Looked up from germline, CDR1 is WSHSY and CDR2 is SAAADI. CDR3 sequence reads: CASALSAGPGGNTIYF. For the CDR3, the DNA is TGCGCCAGCGCCCTCTCGGCGGGTCCGGGAGGAAACACCATATATTTT.

As DNA, the CDR3 is TGTGCCAGCAGCTCCTTCGTAGCGGGAGGGAATGAGCAGTTCTTC. As protein: CASSSFVAGGNEQFF. The chain uses TRBV7-2 and TRBJ2-1; 11 bases map to TRBD2. V lost 4 bases to trimming and J lost 7 bases; unmatched junction nucleotides: 6. Per the germline V gene, CDR1 is SGHTA and CDR2 is FQGNSA. The CDR3 covers 15 residues.

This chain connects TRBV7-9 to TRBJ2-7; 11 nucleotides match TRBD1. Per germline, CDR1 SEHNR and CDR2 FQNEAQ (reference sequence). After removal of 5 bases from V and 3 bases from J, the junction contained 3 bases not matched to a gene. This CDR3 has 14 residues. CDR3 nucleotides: TGTGCCAGCAGCCGGGACAGGGGGTACTACGAGCAGTACTTC. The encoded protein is CASSRDRGYYEQYF. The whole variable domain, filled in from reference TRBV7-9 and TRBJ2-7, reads DTGVSQNPRHKITKRGQNVTFRCDPISEHNRLYWYRQTLGQGPEFLTYFQNEAQLEKSRLLSDRFSAERPKGSFSTLEIQRTEQGDSAMYLCASSRDRGYYEQYFGPGTRLTVT.